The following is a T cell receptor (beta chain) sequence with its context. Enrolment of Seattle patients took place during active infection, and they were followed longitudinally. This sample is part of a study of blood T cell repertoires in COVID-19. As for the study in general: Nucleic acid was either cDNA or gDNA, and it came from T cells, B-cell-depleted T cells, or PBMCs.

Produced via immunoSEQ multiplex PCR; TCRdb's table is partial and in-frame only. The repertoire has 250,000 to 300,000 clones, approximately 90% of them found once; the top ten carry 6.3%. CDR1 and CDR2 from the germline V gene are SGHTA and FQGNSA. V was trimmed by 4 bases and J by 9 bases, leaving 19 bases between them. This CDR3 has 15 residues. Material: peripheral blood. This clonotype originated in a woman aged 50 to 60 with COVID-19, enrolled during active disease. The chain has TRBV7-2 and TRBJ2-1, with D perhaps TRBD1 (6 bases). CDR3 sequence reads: CASSWRQEGISEQFF. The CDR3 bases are TGTGCCAGCAGCTGGAGACAGGAAGGGATAAGTGAGCAGTTCTTC. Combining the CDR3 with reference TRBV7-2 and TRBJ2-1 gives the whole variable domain GAGVSQSPSNKVTEKGKDVELRCDPISGHTALYWYRQSLGQGLEFLIYFQGNSAPDKSGLPSDRFSAERTGGSVSTLTIQRTQQEDSAVYLCASSWRQEGISEQFFGPGTRLTVL.